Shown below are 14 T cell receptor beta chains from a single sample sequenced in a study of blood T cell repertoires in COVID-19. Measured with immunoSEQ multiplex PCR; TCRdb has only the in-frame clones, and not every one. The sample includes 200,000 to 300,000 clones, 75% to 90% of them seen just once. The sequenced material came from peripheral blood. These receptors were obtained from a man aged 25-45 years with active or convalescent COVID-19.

The CDR3 DNA reads as TGTGCCAGCAGCCCCCTACAGATACCTAATTCACCCCTCCACTTT. Protein product: CASSPLQIPNSPLHF. The rearrangement uses TRBV7-8 and TRBJ1-6; D call uncertain. CDR3 length: 15 residues. The V end lost 5 bases, the J end lost 6 bases, and 14 bases lay between the germline ends. Germline V lookup: CDR1 SGHVS, CDR2 FQNEAQ.

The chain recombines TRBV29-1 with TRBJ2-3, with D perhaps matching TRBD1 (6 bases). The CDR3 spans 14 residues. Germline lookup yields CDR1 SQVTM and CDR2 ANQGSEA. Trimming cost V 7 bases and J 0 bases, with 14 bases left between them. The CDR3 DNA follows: TGCAGCGGTGGGGCAGGGGCGAGCACAGATACGCAGTATTTT. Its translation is CSGGAGASTDTQYF.

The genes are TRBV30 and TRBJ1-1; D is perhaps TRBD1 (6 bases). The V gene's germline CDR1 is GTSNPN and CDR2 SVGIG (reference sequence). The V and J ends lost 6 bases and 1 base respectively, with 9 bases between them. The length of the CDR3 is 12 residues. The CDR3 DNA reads TGTGCCTGTGGGGACACGAACACTGAAGCTTTCTTT. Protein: CACGDTNTEAFF.

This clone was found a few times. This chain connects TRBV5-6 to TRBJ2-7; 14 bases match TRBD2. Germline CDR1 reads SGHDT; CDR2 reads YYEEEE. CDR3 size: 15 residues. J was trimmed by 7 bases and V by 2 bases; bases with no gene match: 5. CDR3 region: CASSLGLAGGWEQYF. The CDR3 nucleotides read TGTGCCAGCAGCTTAGGACTAGCGGGGGGATGGGAGCAGTACTTC.

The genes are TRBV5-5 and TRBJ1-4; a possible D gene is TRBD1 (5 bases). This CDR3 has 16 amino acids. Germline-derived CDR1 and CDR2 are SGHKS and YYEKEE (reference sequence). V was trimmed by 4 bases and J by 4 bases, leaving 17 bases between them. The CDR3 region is CASSPVGGGVNEKLFF. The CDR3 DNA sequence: TGTGCCAGCAGCCCAGTTGGTGGGGGGGTTAATGAAAAACTGTTTTTT.

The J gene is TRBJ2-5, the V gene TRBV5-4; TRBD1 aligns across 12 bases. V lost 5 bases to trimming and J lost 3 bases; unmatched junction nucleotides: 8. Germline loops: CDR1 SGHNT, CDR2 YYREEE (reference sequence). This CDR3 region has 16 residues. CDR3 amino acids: CASSAGTGGGEETQYF. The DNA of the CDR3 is TGTGCCAGCAGTGCCGGGACAGGGGGCGGGGAAGAGACCCAGTACTTC.

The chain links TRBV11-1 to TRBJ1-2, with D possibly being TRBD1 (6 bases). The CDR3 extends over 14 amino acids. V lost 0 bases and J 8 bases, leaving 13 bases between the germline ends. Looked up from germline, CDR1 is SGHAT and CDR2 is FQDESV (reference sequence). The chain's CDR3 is CASSLATGFIGYTF. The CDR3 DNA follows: TGTGCCAGCAGCTTAGCAACAGGGTTTATAGGCTACACCTTC.

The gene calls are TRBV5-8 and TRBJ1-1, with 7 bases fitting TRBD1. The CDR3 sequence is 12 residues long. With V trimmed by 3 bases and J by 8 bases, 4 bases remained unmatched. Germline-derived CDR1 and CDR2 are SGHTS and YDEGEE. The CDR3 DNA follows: TGTGCCAGCAGCTGGGGGGACAGAGAAGCTTTCTTT. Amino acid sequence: CASSWGDREAFF.

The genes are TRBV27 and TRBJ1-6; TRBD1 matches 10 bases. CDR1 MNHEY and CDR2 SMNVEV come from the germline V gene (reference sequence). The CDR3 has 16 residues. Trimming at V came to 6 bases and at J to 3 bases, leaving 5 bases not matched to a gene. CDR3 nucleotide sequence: TGTGCCAGCAGCCGAGGACAGGGGGTCTATAATTCACCCCTCCACTTT. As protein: CASSRGQGVYNSPLHF.

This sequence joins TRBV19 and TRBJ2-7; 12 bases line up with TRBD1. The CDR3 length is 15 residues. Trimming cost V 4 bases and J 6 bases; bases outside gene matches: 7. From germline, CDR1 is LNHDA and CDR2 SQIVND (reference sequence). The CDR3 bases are TGTGCCAGTAGTACCTCTGGGACAGGGGGCCCCGAGCAGTACTTC. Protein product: CASSTSGTGGPEQYF. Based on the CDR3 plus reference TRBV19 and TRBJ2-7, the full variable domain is DGGITQSPKYLFRKEGQNVTLSCEQNLNHDAMYWYRQDPGQGLRLIYYSQIVNDFQKGDIAEGYSVSREKKESFPLTVTSAQKNPTAFYLCASSTSGTGGPEQYFGPGTRLTVT.

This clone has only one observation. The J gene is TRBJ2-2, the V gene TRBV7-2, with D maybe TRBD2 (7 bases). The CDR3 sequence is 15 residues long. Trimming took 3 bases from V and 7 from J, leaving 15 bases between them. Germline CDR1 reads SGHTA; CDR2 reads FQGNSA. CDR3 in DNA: TGTGCCAGCAGCTTCTCGGGGGGCGCAAACGGGGAGCTGTTTTTT. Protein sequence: CASSFSGGANGELFF.

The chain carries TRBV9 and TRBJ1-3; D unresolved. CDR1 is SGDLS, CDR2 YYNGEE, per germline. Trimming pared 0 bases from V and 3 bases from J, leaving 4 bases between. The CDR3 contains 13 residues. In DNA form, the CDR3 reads TGTGCCAGCAGCGTAGTCGGTGGAAACACCATATATTTT. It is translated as CASSVVGGNTIYF. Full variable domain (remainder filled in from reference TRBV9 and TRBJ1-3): DSGVTQTPKHLITATGQRVTLRCSPRSGDLSVYWYQQSLDQGLQFLIQYYNGEERAKGNILERFSAQQFPDLHSELNLSSLELGDSALYFCASSVVGGNTIYFGEGSWLTVV.

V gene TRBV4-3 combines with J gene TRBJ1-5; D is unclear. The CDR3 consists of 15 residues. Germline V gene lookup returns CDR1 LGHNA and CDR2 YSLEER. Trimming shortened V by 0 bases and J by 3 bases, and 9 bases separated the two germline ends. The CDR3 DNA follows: TGCGCCAGCAGCCAAGATGTGGCGGTCAATCAGCCCCAGCATTTT. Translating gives CASSQDVAVNQPQHF.

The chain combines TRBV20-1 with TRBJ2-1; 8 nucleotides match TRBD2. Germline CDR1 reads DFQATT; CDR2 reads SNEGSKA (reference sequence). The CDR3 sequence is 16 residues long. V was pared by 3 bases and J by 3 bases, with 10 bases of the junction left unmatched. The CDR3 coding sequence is TGCAGTGCTAGTCCGCCCCGGGGGGGCAACTACAATGAGCAGTTCTTC. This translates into CSASPPRGGNYNEQFF.